These T cell receptor beta chains were read from a single sample in a study of blood T cell repertoires in COVID-19. Data came from immunoSEQ multiplex PCR; TCRdb stores just in-frame clones and leaves some out. The repertoire has 95,000 to 110,000 clones, about 87% of them found once; the top ten carry roughly 13%. Sequenced sample: peripheral blood. The source is a human donor in a cohort sampled during active or convalescent COVID-19. Each CDR3 is given with its conserved first and last residue. A D gene is named only where the DNA matches it firmly. A row's size may be missing; if present it is once, few, many or a size class.

j_call: TRBJ2-7; clone_size: NA; v_call: TRBV4-3; d_call: NA; cdr3_aa: CASSREQGPYEQYF
j_call: TRBJ1-2; clone_size: NA; v_call: TRBV9; d_call: NA; cdr3_aa: CASSPRAEGGHGYTF
j_call: TRBJ1-4; clone_size: NA; v_call: TRBV21-1; d_call: NA; cdr3_aa: CASSKWLPHRWNEKLFF
j_call: TRBJ1-1; clone_size: NA; v_call: TRBV25-1; d_call: TRBD1; cdr3_aa: CASSPFGAWTGNRAFF
j_call: TRBJ2-2; clone_size: NA; v_call: TRBV13; d_call: NA; cdr3_aa: CASSLRDTGELFF
j_call: TRBJ1-2; clone_size: NA; v_call: TRBV5-1; d_call: TRBD1; cdr3_aa: CASSLGGDSVAYGYTF
j_call: TRBJ2-3; clone_size: few; v_call: TRBV4-1; d_call: TRBD1; cdr3_aa: CASSPTDRADTQYF
j_call: TRBJ2-7; clone_size: NA; v_call: TRBV7-2; d_call: TRBD1; cdr3_aa: CASSSRTGKDHEQYF
j_call: TRBJ1-2; clone_size: NA; v_call: TRBV18; d_call: TRBD1; cdr3_aa: CASSAGQGDYGYTF
j_call: TRBJ1-1; clone_size: few; v_call: TRBV3-1/TRBV3-2; d_call: NA; cdr3_aa: CASSPLSGGDTEAFF
j_call: TRBJ2-3; clone_size: NA; v_call: TRBV7-9; d_call: NA; cdr3_aa: CASSPSFTTDTQYF
j_call: TRBJ1-1; clone_size: NA; v_call: TRBV6-5; d_call: NA; cdr3_aa: CASSQGTGRNTEAFF
j_call: TRBJ2-3; clone_size: NA; v_call: TRBV3-1/TRBV3-2; d_call: NA; cdr3_aa: CASSQDPGNTDTQYF
j_call: TRBJ2-3; clone_size: NA; v_call: TRBV7-3; d_call: TRBD2; cdr3_aa: CASSERPPSGPSTDTQYF
j_call: TRBJ1-1; clone_size: once; v_call: TRBV11-3; d_call: NA; cdr3_aa: CASSSVTVNTEAFF
j_call: TRBJ1-1; clone_size: NA; v_call: TRBV9; d_call: TRBD1; cdr3_aa: CASSETGTANTEAFF
j_call: TRBJ1-4; clone_size: NA; v_call: TRBV5-6; d_call: NA; cdr3_aa: CASSFLDSRATNEKLFF
j_call: TRBJ2-7; clone_size: few; v_call: TRBV7-3; d_call: TRBD2; cdr3_aa: CASSLSGGTSGCYEQYF
j_call: TRBJ1-3; clone_size: NA; v_call: TRBV20-1; d_call: NA; cdr3_aa: CSASSGEGNTIYF
j_call: TRBJ1-4; clone_size: once; v_call: TRBV7-9; d_call: TRBD1; cdr3_aa: CASSSGQGIGRSEKLFF
j_call: TRBJ2-5; clone_size: NA; v_call: TRBV5-6; d_call: TRBD2; cdr3_aa: CASSTPSGQETQYF
j_call: TRBJ2-5; clone_size: NA; v_call: TRBV19; d_call: TRBD2; cdr3_aa: CASSKLAGQETQYF
j_call: TRBJ2-7; clone_size: NA; v_call: TRBV2; d_call: TRBD1; cdr3_aa: CASSVQGATQYF
j_call: TRBJ1-5; clone_size: NA; v_call: TRBV7-3; d_call: NA; cdr3_aa: CASSLGILLSNQPQHF
j_call: TRBJ1-1; clone_size: NA; v_call: TRBV5-1; d_call: TRBD1; cdr3_aa: CASSGGTGFTEAFF
j_call: TRBJ1-6; clone_size: NA; v_call: TRBV5-1; d_call: NA; cdr3_aa: CASSSPRGGTDNSPLHF
j_call: TRBJ2-3; clone_size: NA; v_call: TRBV7-3; d_call: TRBD2; cdr3_aa: CASSEGGGTDTQYF